The clone carrying this T cell receptor (beta chain) has just a few counts. At one end the junction does not follow the germline gene, possibly because of a read error. The CDR3 loop spans 13 amino acids. Germline V gene lookup returns CDR1 SSHAT and CDR2 FNYEAQ (reference sequence). The data are from a study of blood T cell repertoires in COVID-19. About the study: Sites in the United States, Italy and Spain provided acute and convalescent COVID-19 samples.

Original analysis: Using reference gene primer amplification, nucleated cell counts were estimated. Profiled with immunoSEQ multiplex PCR; TCRdb holds only in-frame clones, not every one. Clone size and V and J calls were adopted from that table, with D and trimming inferred from the DNA. The sample consists of about 120,000 clones, roughly 79% of them appearing once. The source material was peripheral blood. The source of this sequence is a human donor in a cohort sampled during active COVID-19. The chain joins TRBV7-7 to TRBJ2-7; possibly TRBD1 for D (6 bases). The CDR3 region is CASSQGQSYEQYF. For the CDR3, the DNA is TGTGCTAGCAGCCAAGGACAGAGCTACGAGCAGTACTTC.